A selection of T cell receptor beta chains follows, all from one sample in a study of blood T cell repertoires in COVID-19. Clones were sequenced by immunoSEQ multiplex PCR, and TCRdb holds only the in-frame ones, with some missing. The repertoire consists of some 240,000 clones, with 90% occurring once and the leading ten covering approximately 2.3%. What was sequenced was peripheral blood. The receptors derive from a woman aged 55-70 years with COVID-19, enrolled during active disease. CDR3s include the opening cysteine and the closing phenylalanine or tryptophan. A D gene is named only where the DNA matches it firmly. Only some rows state a clone size, as once, few, many or a class for expanded clones.

V	J	D	size	CDR3	DNA
TRBV5-1	TRBJ1-2	.	once	CASSLVSPTSDYGYTF	TGCGCCAGCAGCTTGGTTTCACCCACAAGTGACTATGGCTACACCTTC
TRBV5-4	TRBJ1-1	.	.	CASSLNRENTEAFF	TGTGCCAGCAGCTTGAACAGGGAGAACACTGAAGCTTTCTTT
TRBV30	TRBJ1-4	.	.	CAWSVGLFEKLFF	TGTGCCTGGAGTGTAGGACTGTTTGAAAAACTGTTTTTT
TRBV11-2	TRBJ1-2	TRBD1	.	CASSFGTGDYGYTF	TGTGCCAGCAGCTTCGGGACAGGGGACTATGGCTACACCTTC
TRBV5-1	TRBJ2-7	.	.	CASSRMGRFYEQYF	TGCGCCAGCAGCCGGATGGGGAGGTTCTACGAGCAGTACTTC
TRBV4-2	TRBJ1-2	.	.	CASSQESVPLYGYTF	TGTGCCAGCAGCCAAGAATCAGTGCCTCTCTATGGCTACACCTTC
TRBV15	TRBJ1-2	TRBD1	.	CATSSNRGAYGYTF	TGTGCCACCAGCAGCAACAGGGGGGCCTATGGCTACACCTTC
TRBV9	TRBJ1-3	.	.	CASSVGGQGGNTIYF	TGTGCCAGCAGCGTAGGGGGTCAGGGCGGAAACACCATATATTTT
TRBV27	TRBJ2-5	.	.	CASSLFGTGGETQYF	TGTGCCAGCAGTTTATTCGGGACTGGTGGAGAGACCCAGTACTTC
TRBV6-2/TRBV6-3	TRBJ1-2	.	.	CASSSGTQGGYTF	TGTGCCAGCAGTTCCGGGACACAGGGTGGCTACACCTTC
TRBV4-2	TRBJ1-4	.	.	CASSQMGQGNNEKLFF	TGTGCCAGCAGCCAAATGGGGCAGGGGAATAATGAAAAACTGTTTTTT
TRBV4-1	TRBJ2-1	TRBD2	.	CASSPHGASGGTSSYNEQFF	TGCGCCAGCAGCCCCCATGGTGCTAGCGGGGGGACTAGCTCCTACAATGAGCAGTTCTTC
TRBV6-5	TRBJ2-5	.	.	CASNSNGGQKETQYF	TGTGCCAGCAATTCTAACGGAGGACAGAAAGAGACCCAGTACTTC
TRBV27	TRBJ1-2	.	.	CASSRTENYGYTF	TGTGCCAGCAGTCGTACAGAAAACTATGGCTACACCTTC
TRBV28	TRBJ1-1	.	few	CASSRGGTEAFF	TGTGCCAGCAGTCGGGGGGGGACTGAAGCTTTCTTT
TRBV6-5	TRBJ1-2	TRBD1	.	CAIAGQGAPGYTF	TGTGCCATCGCGGGACAGGGGGCGCCTGGCTACACCTTC
TRBV6-5	TRBJ2-7	TRBD1	.	CASRATGGPYEQYF	TGTGCCAGCAGAGCGACAGGGGGTCCCTACGAGCAGTACTTC
TRBV9	TRBJ2-1	TRBD1	.	CASSAGRGDRGSHEQFF	TGTGCCAGCAGCGCGGGAAGGGGAGACAGGGGTTCCCATGAGCAGTTCTTC
TRBV5-4	TRBJ2-1	TRBD2	.	CASRRGGGNEQFF	TGTGCCAGCAGACGCGGGGGGGGAAATGAGCAGTTCTTC
TRBV15	TRBJ2-1	.	.	CATSRGGALSSYNEQFF	TGTGCCACCAGCAGAGGTGGGGCCCTTAGCTCCTACAATGAGCAGTTCTTC
TRBV6-5	TRBJ1-1	TRBD1	.	CASIPGQTNTEAFF	TGTGCCAGCATCCCGGGACAGACGAACACTGAAGCTTTCTTT
TRBV7-3	TRBJ2-2	TRBD1	.	CASSDRGEPAGELFF	TGTGCCAGCAGCGACAGGGGGGAACCTGCCGGGGAGCTGTTTTTT
TRBV2	TRBJ1-6	.	.	CASRIGHQVPLHF	TGTGCCAGCAGAATAGGACACCAGGTCCCCCTCCACTTT
TRBV19	TRBJ1-1	TRBD1	.	CASSKTGGRAVTEAFF	TGTGCCAGTAGTAAGACAGGGGGCCGGGCAGTCACTGAAGCTTTCTTT
TRBV5-1	TRBJ2-1	.	once	CASSPGRGYNEQFF	TGCGCCAGCAGCCCCGGTCGGGGATACAATGAGCAGTTCTTC
TRBV7-2	TRBJ1-5	.	once	CASSFPGRDQPQHF	TGTGCCAGCAGCTTTCCAGGGCGAGATCAGCCCCAGCATTTT
TRBV5-6	TRBJ1-3	.	.	CASSLKRNTIYF	TGTGCCAGCAGCTTGAAGCGAAACACCATATATTTT
TRBV30	TRBJ2-2	.	.	CAWTPGNTGELFF	TGTGCCTGGACACCGGGAAACACCGGGGAGCTGTTTTTT
TRBV6-2/TRBV6-3	TRBJ2-2	.	.	CASSRTGGELFF	TGTGCCAGCAGCCGGACTGGCGGGGAGCTGTTTTTT
TRBV3-1/TRBV3-2	TRBJ2-7	.	.	CASSFGTFRYEQYF	TGTGCCAGCAGCTTCGGGACTTTCCGCTACGAGCAGTACTTC
TRBV30	TRBJ1-3	.	.	CAWSAPTSSGNTIYF	TGTGCCTGGAGTGCGCCTACCTCCTCTGGAAACACCATATATTTT
TRBV19	TRBJ1-3	.	.	CLKSSGNTIYF	TGTCTTAAGAGCTCTGGAAACACCATATATTTT
TRBV7-9	TRBJ2-1	.	.	CASRQGGNEQFF	TGTGCCAGCAGACAAGGGGGCAATGAGCAGTTCTTC
TRBV10-3	TRBJ1-4	.	once	CAIGDIPNEKLFF	TGTGCCATCGGGGACATACCTAATGAAAAACTGTTTTTT
TRBV2	TRBJ2-1	.	.	CASIIYNEQFF	TGTGCCAGCATTATCTACAATGAGCAGTTCTTC
TRBV5-4	TRBJ2-2	TRBD1	.	CASSPWTGRTGELFF	TGTGCCAGCAGCCCCTGGACAGGGAGGACCGGGGAGCTGTTTTTT
TRBV10-3	TRBJ1-2	.	.	CAISESAGRNYGYTF	TGTGCCATCAGTGAATCGGCGGGGCGTAACTATGGCTACACCTTC
TRBV6-2/TRBV6-3	TRBJ1-1	.	.	CASSPVNSEAFF	TGTGCCAGCAGCCCCGTCAACTCTGAAGCTTTCTTT
TRBV11-2	TRBJ1-4	.	.	CASSLSSITGLGEKLFF	TGTGCCAGCAGCTTATCCTCCATTACAGGGTTGGGTGAAAAACTGTTTTTT
TRBV4-1	TRBJ2-7	.	few	CASSRMTASSYEQYF	TGCGCCAGCAGCCGTATGACTGCTAGCTCCTACGAGCAGTACTTC
TRBV30	TRBJ1-5	.	.	CAWSSRGNQPQHF	TGTGCCTGGAGTAGCCGGGGCAATCAGCCCCAGCATTTT
TRBV7-2	TRBJ2-1	TRBD1	.	CAGASFSGTGVYNEQFF	TGTGCCGGAGCTTCCTTTTCCGGGACAGGGGTGTACAATGAGCAGTTCTTC
TRBV5-4	TRBJ2-5	.	.	CASSLEAARGETQYF	TGTGCCAGCAGCTTGGAGGCCGCCCGGGGAGAGACCCAGTACTTC
TRBV30	TRBJ1-2	.	few	CAWRGTSSGYGYTF	TGTGCCTGGAGGGGCACCTCGTCTGGCTATGGCTACACCTTC
TRBV4-1	TRBJ1-2	TRBD1	.	CASSPKGAGNYGYTF	TGCGCCAGCAGCCCCAAGGGGGCTGGGAACTATGGCTACACCTTC
TRBV5-1	TRBJ1-6	.	.	CASSLLGGLSDNSPLHF	TGCGCCAGCAGCTTGCTGGGAGGGTTGTCGGATAATTCACCCCTCCACTTT
TRBV6-2/TRBV6-3	TRBJ2-7	.	.	CASSYSPFIGRSTYEQYF	TGTGCCAGCAGTTACTCGCCCTTCATCGGGAGAAGTACCTACGAGCAGTACTTC
TRBV3-1/TRBV3-2	TRBJ2-1	TRBD1	.	CASSQYFVDRVSSEQFF	TGTGCCAGCAGCCAATATTTTGTCGACAGGGTATCCAGTGAGCAGTTCTTC
TRBV2	TRBJ1-2	TRBD1	once	CASTLTGGDYGYTF	TGTGCCAGCACCTTGACAGGGGGGGACTATGGCTACACCTTC
TRBV30	TRBJ2-7	TRBD1	.	CAWRDRGLYEQYF	TGTGCCTGGAGGGACAGGGGGCTCTACGAGCAGTACTTC
TRBV7-3	TRBJ1-1	.	.	CASSYNLNTEAFF	TGTGCCAGCAGCTATAATTTGAACACTGAAGCTTTCTTT
TRBV19	TRBJ1-4	.	.	CASSIVLVGPQGEKLFF	TGTGCCAGTAGTATAGTCCTCGTCGGCCCACAGGGAGAAAAACTGTTTTTT
TRBV7-9	TRBJ1-2	.	.	CASSLELPARLNYGYTF	TGTGCCAGCAGCTTAGAGCTCCCCGCCAGGCTAAACTATGGCTACACCTTC